Listed below are T cell receptor beta chains from one sample, sequenced in a study of post-analysis software for immune sequencing data. TCRdb independently ran MiXCR on the PCR reads; one entry per CDR3 protein. The table has more than 500,000 distinct CDR3 sequences, around 31% seen once; the top ten hold less than 6%. The sample was blood. Every receptor here comes from a girl under 18 with multiple sclerosis. The CDR3 runs from the conserved cysteine through the conserved F or W. The D gene is left open where the match is weak. Expanded clones are given a class, and other clones once, few, many or no size at all.

v_gene: TRBV9
j_gene: TRBJ1-2
len: 16
abundance: few
d_gene: TRBD1
CDR3nt: TGTGCCAGCAGCCCGGAGACGACGGGACAGTACTATGGCTACACCTTC
CDR3aa: CASSPETTGQYYGYTF

v_gene: TRBV5-1
j_gene: TRBJ2-3
len: 14
abundance: NA
d_gene: NA
CDR3nt: TGCGCCAGCAGCTTCACAGATCTCACAGATACGCAGTATTTT
CDR3aa: CASSFTDLTDTQYF

v_gene: TRBV29-1
j_gene: TRBJ1-1
len: 10
abundance: few
d_gene: TRBD1
CDR3nt: TGCAGCGTGGGGACAGCCGAAGCTTTCTTT
CDR3aa: CSVGTAEAFF

v_gene: TRBV5-1
j_gene: TRBJ2-1
len: 16
abundance: NA
d_gene: NA
CDR3nt: TGCGCCAGCAGCGCAGGACGGGCGGTAGACCAAGAGACCCAGTTCTTC
CDR3aa: CASSAGRAVDQETQFF

v_gene: TRBV6-2/TRBV6-3
j_gene: TRBJ2-3
len: 16
abundance: few
d_gene: NA
CDR3nt: TGTGCCAGCAGTAAACCCCCGGCCCTGGAGACAGATACGCAGTATTTT
CDR3aa: CASSKPPALETDTQYF

v_gene: TRBV20-1
j_gene: TRBJ1-5
len: 15
abundance: NA
d_gene: NA
CDR3nt: TGCAGTGCTACCCGGGGGGCAGATAGCAATCAGCCCCAGCATTTT
CDR3aa: CSATRGADSNQPQHF

v_gene: TRBV29-1
j_gene: TRBJ1-2
len: 14
abundance: NA
d_gene: TRBD1
CDR3nt: TGCAGCGTTGAACCTCCGGGACAGCTTTATGGCTACACCTTC
CDR3aa: CSVEPPGQLYGYTF

v_gene: TRBV14
j_gene: TRBJ2-2
len: 13
abundance: few
d_gene: NA
CDR3nt: TGTGCCAGCAGCCAATCAGACACCGGGGAGCTGTTTTTT
CDR3aa: CASSQSDTGELFF

v_gene: TRBV28
j_gene: TRBJ1-2
len: 16
abundance: few
d_gene: TRBD1
CDR3nt: TGTGCCAGCAGTGGGGGGGACAGATTCCTGTCCTATGGCTACACCTTC
CDR3aa: CASSGGDRFLSYGYTF

v_gene: TRBV7-3
j_gene: TRBJ2-1
len: 14
abundance: once
d_gene: NA
CDR3nt: TGTGCCAGCAGCGCTAGTCGCTCCTACAATGAGCAGTTCTTC
CDR3aa: CASSASRSYNEQFF

v_gene: TRBV5-1
j_gene: TRBJ1-1
len: 15
abundance: NA
d_gene: TRBD1
CDR3nt: TGCGCCAGCAGCGACAGACAGGGAATAAACACTGAAGCTTTCTTT
CDR3aa: CASSDRQGINTEAFF

v_gene: TRBV6-5
j_gene: TRBJ1-3
len: 16
abundance: NA
d_gene: NA
CDR3nt: TGTGCCAGCAGTTCCCCCAGGGGCAGTACTGGAAACACCATATATTTT
CDR3aa: CASSSPRGSTGNTIYF

v_gene: TRBV29-1
j_gene: TRBJ1-1
len: 12
abundance: NA
d_gene: NA
CDR3nt: TGCAGCGTTGACAGGGAGCCCACTGAAGCTTTCTTT
CDR3aa: CSVDREPTEAFF

v_gene: TRBV19
j_gene: TRBJ1-1
len: 14
abundance: NA
d_gene: NA
CDR3nt: TGTGCCAGTAGTCACGGGGACATGAACACTGAAGCTTTCTTT
CDR3aa: CASSHGDMNTEAFF

v_gene: TRBV29-1
j_gene: TRBJ1-1
len: 14
abundance: NA
d_gene: NA
CDR3nt: TGCAGCGGTGGAAGAGGGACCGTGAACACTGAAGCTTTCTTT
CDR3aa: CSGGRGTVNTEAFF

v_gene: TRBV5-1
j_gene: TRBJ1-2
len: 15
abundance: NA
d_gene: NA
CDR3nt: TGCGCCAGCAGCCCCCCGGACGGAGCTAACTATGGCTACACCTTC
CDR3aa: CASSPPDGANYGYTF

v_gene: TRBV11-1
j_gene: TRBJ1-1
len: 15
abundance: few
d_gene: NA
CDR3nt: TGTGCCAGCGTCCCGAGGGACACCATGAACACTGAAGCTTTCTTT
CDR3aa: CASVPRDTMNTEAFF